Below are 11 T cell receptor beta chains sequenced from a single sample in a study of blood T cell repertoires in COVID-19. Repertoires were generated with immunoSEQ multiplex PCR, while TCRdb's copy carries only in-frame clones and drops some. Counted here are 150,000 to 200,000 clones, about four fifths occurring once; the ten biggest clones make up approximately 9.9%. Sequences were obtained from peripheral blood. Receptors were obtained from a woman aged 40-49 years with COVID-19, enrolled during active disease.

V gene TRBV28 combines with J gene TRBJ2-7; tentative D call: TRBD1 (5 bases). V was shortened by 4 bases and J by 4 bases, with 8 bases between the two germline ends. In germline, CDR1 is MDHEN, CDR2 SYDVKM. CDR3 size: 12 residues. The CDR3 DNA is TGTGCCAGCAGTTATCAGGGATACGAGCAGTACTTC. Protein product: CASSYQGYEQYF.

The chain couples TRBV15 to TRBJ2-1, with 7 bases fitting TRBD1. The CDR3 is made up of 14 amino acids. Germline V gene sequence: CDR1 LNHNV, CDR2 YYDKDF (reference sequence). The trim removed 5 bases at V and 5 bases at J, leaving 6 bases unmatched. For the CDR3, the DNA is TGTGCCACCAGCTCGGACAGGTGGAACAATGAGCAGTTCTTC. Translated: CATSSDRWNNEQFF.

CDR3 residues: CASSNRVGSDTQYF. CDR3 nucleotide sequence: TGTGCCAGCAGCAACCGAGTCGGGTCAGATACGCAGTATTTT. The chain links TRBV6-2 or TRBV6-3 to TRBJ2-3; D is undetermined. There are 14 residues in the CDR3. The germline CDR1 and CDR2 sequences are MNHEY and SVGEGT. V lost 6 bases, J lost 4 bases, and 14 bases lay in between.

The rearrangement links TRBV5-1 to TRBJ2-1; D gene uncertain. The V gene lost 1 base and the J gene lost 1 base, with 12 bases spanning the gap. Per germline, CDR1 SGHRS and CDR2 YFSETQ. The CDR3 loop spans 16 amino acids. In DNA form, the CDR3 reads TGCGCCAGCAGCTTGTGGCCGCCCGGGTCCTACAATGAGCAGTTCTTC. Residues: CASSLWPPGSYNEQFF. Based on the CDR3 plus reference TRBV5-1 and TRBJ2-1, the full variable domain is KAGVTQTPRYLIKTRGQQVTLSCSPISGHRSVSWYQQTPGQGLQFLFEYFSETQRNKGNFPGRFSGRQFSNSRSEMNVSTLELGDSALYLCASSLWPPGSYNEQFFGPGTRLTVL.

This clone was counted a single time. Its ends do not fully match the called genes, so a read error is possible. CDR3 sequence: CASSLWDYSEQFF. The CDR3 nucleotides are TGTGCCAGCAGTTTGTGGGACTACAGTGAGCAGTTCTTC. V gene TRBV27 combines with J gene TRBJ2-1; TRBD2 matches 7 bases. CDR3 size: 13 residues. CDR1 is MNHEY and CDR2 is SMNVEV in the germline V gene (reference sequence).

This clone has only a few counts. The V and J genes are TRBV11-2 and TRBJ2-1; maybe TRBD1 (6 bases). This CDR3 contains 12 residues. Germline-derived CDR1 and CDR2 are SGHAT and FQNNGV. V was pared by 0 bases and J by 14 bases, with 11 bases between. Here the CDR3 reads CASSLEGGPKFF. DNA for the CDR3: TGTGCCAGCAGCTTAGAAGGGGGTCCGAAGTTCTTC.

This chain connects TRBV3-1 (or the pseudogene TRBV3-2) to TRBJ2-2; D is unclear. The CDR3 spans 16 residues. Per the germline V gene, CDR1 is LGHDT and CDR2 is YNNKEL (reference sequence). V was cut by 2 bases and J by 7 bases, with 17 bases left in between. CDR3 sequence (DNA): TGTGCCAGCAGCCAATTGGAGACTTTCGGCGGCGGGGAGCTGTTTTTT. Encoded protein: CASSQLETFGGGELFF.

The genes are TRBV6-5 and TRBJ2-1, with TRBD1 matching 8 bases. The J segment lost 4 bases and the V segment lost 2 bases, leaving 7 bases of the junction unmatched. Germline loops: CDR1 MNHEY, CDR2 SVGAGI. CDR3 size: 16 residues. The CDR3 nucleotides are TGTGCCAGCAGTTACGTTGCAGGGGGCTATTACAATGAGCAGTTCTTC. Protein product: CASSYVAGGYYNEQFF.

Written as DNA, the CDR3 is TGCAGCGTTGAGCGGGGGGCGGAGACCCAGTACTTC. Translation gives CSVERGAETQYF. This sequence joins TRBV29-1 and TRBJ2-5, with TRBD2 matching over 8 bases. The CDR3 contains 12 residues. The trim removed 3 bases at V and 5 bases at J, leaving 2 bases unmatched. Germline assignment: CDR1 SQVTM and CDR2 ANQGSEA.

This chain links TRBV2 with TRBJ1-2, with 12 bases lining up with TRBD1. V lost 6 bases, J lost 3 bases, and 2 bases stayed unmatched. Germline values: CDR1 SNHLY, CDR2 FYNNEI. The CDR3 is made up of 14 amino acids. The CDR3 region is CASRGTGGYYGYTF. As DNA, the CDR3 is TGTGCCAGCAGGGGGACAGGGGGCTACTATGGCTACACCTTC. Drawing the rest from reference TRBV2 and TRBJ1-2, the complete variable domain is EPEVTQTPSHQVTQMGQEVILRCVPISNHLYFYWYRQILGQKVEFLVSFYNNEISEKSEIFDDQFSVERPDGSNFTLKIRSTKLEDSAMYFCASRGTGGYYGYTFGSGTRLTVV.

CDR3 coding DNA: TGTGCCAGCAGCTTAATTCAGGCAGGTGAGGGCTACACCTTC. This encodes CASSLIQAGEGYTF. The chain uses TRBV7-3 and TRBJ1-2; no reliable D call. CDR3 size: 14 residues. Germline V gives CDR1 SGHTA, CDR2 FQGTGA. V lost 1 base and J lost 8, with 14 bases in between.